This entry is about one TCR beta chain. The V end lost 4 bases, the J end lost 8 bases, and 8 bases lay between the germline ends. Germline loops: CDR1 SNHLY, CDR2 FYNNEI. This CDR3 has 11 amino acids. The data stem from a study of technical replicates of blood from several donors. Assay: immunoSEQ multiplex PCR; the TCRdb copy retains only in-frame clones and omits some. This sample has approximately 50,000 clones; about 86% occur once, and the top ten carry roughly 5.2%. The clonotype originates from a human donor in good health. Some clones in this sample may be carry-over from other donors' samples. Input material: PBMCs. This chain uses TRBV2 with TRBJ1-2; D may be TRBD1 (5 bases). The DNA of the CDR3 is TGTGCCAGCAGTGGGAACAGGGGCTACACCTTC. It codes for CASSGNRGYTF.